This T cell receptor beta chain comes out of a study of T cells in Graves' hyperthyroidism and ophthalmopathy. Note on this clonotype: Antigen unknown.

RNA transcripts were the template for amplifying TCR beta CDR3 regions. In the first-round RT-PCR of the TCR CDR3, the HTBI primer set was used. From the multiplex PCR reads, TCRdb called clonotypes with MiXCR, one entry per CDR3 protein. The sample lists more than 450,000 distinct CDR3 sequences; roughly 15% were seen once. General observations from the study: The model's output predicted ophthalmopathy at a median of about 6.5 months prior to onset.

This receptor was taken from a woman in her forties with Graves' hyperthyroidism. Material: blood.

CDR3 in amino acids: CASSYSTGGGNQPQHF. Here the CDR3 DNA reads TGTGCCAGCAGTTACTCCACAGGGGGCGGCAATCAGCCCCAGCATTTT. The chain is built from TRBV6-6 and TRBJ1-5, with 9 positions matching TRBD1. The CDR3 covers 16 residues. V lost 0 bases, J lost 2 bases, and 2 bases stayed unmatched. The germline CDR1 and CDR2 sequences are MNHNY and SVGAGI (reference sequence).